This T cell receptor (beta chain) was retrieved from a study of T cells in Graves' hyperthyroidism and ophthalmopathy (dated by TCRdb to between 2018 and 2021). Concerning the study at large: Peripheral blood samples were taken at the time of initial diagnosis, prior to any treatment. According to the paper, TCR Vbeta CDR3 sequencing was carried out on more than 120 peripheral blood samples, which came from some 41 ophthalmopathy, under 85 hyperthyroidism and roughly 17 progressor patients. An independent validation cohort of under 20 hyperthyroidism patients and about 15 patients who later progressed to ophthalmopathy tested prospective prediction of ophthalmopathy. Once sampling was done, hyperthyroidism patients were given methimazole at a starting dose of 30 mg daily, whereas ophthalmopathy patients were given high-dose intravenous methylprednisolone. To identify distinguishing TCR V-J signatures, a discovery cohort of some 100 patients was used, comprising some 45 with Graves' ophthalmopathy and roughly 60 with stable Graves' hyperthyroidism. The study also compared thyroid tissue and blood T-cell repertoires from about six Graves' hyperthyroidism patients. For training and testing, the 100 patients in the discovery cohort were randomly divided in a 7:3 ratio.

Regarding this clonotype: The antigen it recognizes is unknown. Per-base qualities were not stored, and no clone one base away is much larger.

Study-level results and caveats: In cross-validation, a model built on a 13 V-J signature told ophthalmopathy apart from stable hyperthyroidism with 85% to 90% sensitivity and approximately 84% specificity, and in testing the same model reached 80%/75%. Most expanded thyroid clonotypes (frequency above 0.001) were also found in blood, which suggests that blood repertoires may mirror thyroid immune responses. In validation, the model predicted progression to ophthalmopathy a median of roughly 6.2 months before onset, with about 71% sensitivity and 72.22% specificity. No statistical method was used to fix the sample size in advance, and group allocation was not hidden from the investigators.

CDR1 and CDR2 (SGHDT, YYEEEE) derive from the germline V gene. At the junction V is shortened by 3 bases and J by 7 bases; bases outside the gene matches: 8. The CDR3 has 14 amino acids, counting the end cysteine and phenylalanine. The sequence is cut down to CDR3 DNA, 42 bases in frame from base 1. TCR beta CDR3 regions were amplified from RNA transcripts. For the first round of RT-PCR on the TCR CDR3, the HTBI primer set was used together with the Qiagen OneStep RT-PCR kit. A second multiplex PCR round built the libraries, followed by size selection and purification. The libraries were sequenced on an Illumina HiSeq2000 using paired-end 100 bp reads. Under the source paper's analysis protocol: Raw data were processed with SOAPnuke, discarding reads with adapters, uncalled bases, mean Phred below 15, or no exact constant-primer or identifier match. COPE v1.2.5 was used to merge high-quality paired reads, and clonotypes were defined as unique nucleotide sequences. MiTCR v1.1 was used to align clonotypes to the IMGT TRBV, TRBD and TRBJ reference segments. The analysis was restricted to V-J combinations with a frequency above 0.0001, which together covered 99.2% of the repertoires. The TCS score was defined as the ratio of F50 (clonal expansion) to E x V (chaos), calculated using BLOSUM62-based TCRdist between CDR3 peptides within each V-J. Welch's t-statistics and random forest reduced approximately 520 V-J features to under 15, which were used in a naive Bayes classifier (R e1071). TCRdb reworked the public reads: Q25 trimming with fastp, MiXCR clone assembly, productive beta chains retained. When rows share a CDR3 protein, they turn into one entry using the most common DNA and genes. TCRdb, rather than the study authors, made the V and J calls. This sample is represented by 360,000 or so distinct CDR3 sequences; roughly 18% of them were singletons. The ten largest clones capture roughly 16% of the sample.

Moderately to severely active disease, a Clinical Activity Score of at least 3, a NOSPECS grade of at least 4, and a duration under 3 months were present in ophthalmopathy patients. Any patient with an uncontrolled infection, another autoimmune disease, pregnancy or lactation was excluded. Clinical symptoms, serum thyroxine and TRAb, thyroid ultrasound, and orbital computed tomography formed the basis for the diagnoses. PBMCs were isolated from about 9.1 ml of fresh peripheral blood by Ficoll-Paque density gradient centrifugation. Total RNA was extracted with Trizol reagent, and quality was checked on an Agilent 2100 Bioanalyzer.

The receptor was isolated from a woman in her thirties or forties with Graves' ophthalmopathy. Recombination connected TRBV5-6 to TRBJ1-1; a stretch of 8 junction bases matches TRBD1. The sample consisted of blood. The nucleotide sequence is TGTGCCAGCAGCTACGGACAGGGTATCGGTGAAGCTTTCTTT. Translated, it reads CASSYGQGIGEAFF.